The entry below gives a single T cell receptor beta chain sequence along with its context. These data belong to a study of blood T cell repertoires in COVID-19. Study in general: T cells, B-cell-depleted T cells, or PBMCs supplied cDNA or gDNA.

Germline lookup yields CDR1 MNHEY and CDR2 SMNVEV (reference sequence). The J segment lost 10 bases and the V segment lost 6 bases, leaving 9 bases of the junction unmatched. The CDR3 contains 13 residues. Per the study methods: Using reference gene primer amplification, nucleated cell counts were estimated. TCRdb's table, derived via immunoSEQ multiplex PCR, lists solely in-frame clones and lacks some. Clone size and the V and J calls come from that table; the DNA yielded D and trimming. The table lists some 120,000 clones, approximately 88% of them singletons. The sample was peripheral blood. This rearrangement joins TRBV27 to TRBJ1-1, with 9 bases lining up with TRBD1. The TCR sequence derives from a man aged 50 to 59 with acute or convalescent COVID-19. CDR3 in amino acids: CASRGTGKELAFF. CDR3 bases: TGTGCCAGCAGGGGGACAGGGAAGGAATTAGCTTTCTTT.